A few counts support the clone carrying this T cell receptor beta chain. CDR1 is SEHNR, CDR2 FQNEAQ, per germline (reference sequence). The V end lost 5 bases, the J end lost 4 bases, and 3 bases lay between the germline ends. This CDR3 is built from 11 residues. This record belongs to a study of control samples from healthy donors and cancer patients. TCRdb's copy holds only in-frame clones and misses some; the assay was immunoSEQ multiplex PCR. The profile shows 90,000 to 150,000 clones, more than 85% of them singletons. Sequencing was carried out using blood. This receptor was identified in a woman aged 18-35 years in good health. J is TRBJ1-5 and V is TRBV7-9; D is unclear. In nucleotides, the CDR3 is TGTGCCAGCAGCCGAAATCAGCCCCAGCATTTT. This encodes CASSRNQPQHF.